These 30 T cell receptor beta chains were all obtained from the same sample, sequenced in a study of T cell responses to AZD1222 COVID-19 vaccine. Generated by immunoSEQ multiplex PCR, the TCRdb table keeps only in-frame clones and is missing some. The table records around 110,000 clones, around 92% of them present only once. The sample in question was peripheral blood, obtained on day 0 of AZD1222 vaccination. Every receptor here comes from an adult in good health.

The V and J genes are TRBV4-3 and TRBJ1-1; tentatively, D is TRBD1 (5 bases). This CDR3 is 13 amino acids long. Trimming cost V 4 bases and J 6 bases, with 12 bases left between them. Germline values: CDR1 LGHNA, CDR2 YSLEER. In nucleotides, the CDR3 is TGCGCCAGCAGCCCAGGGAGAACATCTGAAGCTTTCTTT. This sequence encodes CASSPGRTSEAFF.

This clone was seen once. The V and J genes are TRBV2 and TRBJ1-5; 8 bases are shared with TRBD1. V lost 8 bases and J lost 0; bases outside the gene matches: 3. This CDR3 has 14 amino acids. Germline V gene sequence: CDR1 SNHLY, CDR2 FYNNEI. CDR3 bases: TGTGCCAGCGACAGGGGCTATAGCAATCAGCCCCAGCATTTT. It is translated as CASDRGYSNQPQHF.

The chain joins TRBV28 to TRBJ2-5; 7 nucleotides agree with TRBD1. From germline, CDR1 is MDHEN and CDR2 SYDVKM. The CDR3 loop spans 15 amino acids. The V segment lost 2 bases and the J segment 4 bases; nucleotides outside the gene matches: 7. The CDR3 DNA sequence: TGTGCCAGCAGTTTAGGGACAGAAGTGGGAGAGACCCAGTACTTC. It yields the protein CASSLGTEVGETQYF.

CDR3 sequence: CATSDFEGTGGIQETQYF. The CDR3 region has the DNA TGTGCCACCAGTGATTTTGAGGGGACAGGGGGCATACAAGAGACCCAGTACTTC. The chain has TRBV24-1 and TRBJ2-5; 12 bases are shared with TRBD1. V was clipped by 1 base and J by 2 bases; unmatched bases: 7. CDR1 is KGHDR, CDR2 SFDVKD, per germline. This CDR3 is 18 amino acids long.

The chain has TRBV7-9 and TRBJ2-3; D unresolved. V lost 1 base, J lost 5 bases, and 4 bases lay in between. Germline V gene data show CDR1 as SEHNR and CDR2 as FQNEAQ (reference sequence). CDR3 length equals 12 residues. The chain's CDR3 is CASSLDGDTQYF. The CDR3 DNA is TGTGCCAGCAGCTTAGATGGAGATACGCAGTATTTT. The variable domain in full, with the rest retrieved from reference TRBV7-9 and TRBJ2-3, is DTGVSQNPRHKITKRGQNVTFRCDPISEHNRLYWYRQTLGQGPEFLTYFQNEAQLEKSRLLSDRFSAERPKGSFSTLEIQRTEQGDSAMYLCASSLDGDTQYFGPGTRLTVL.

This clone showed up just once. The V call is TRBV6-2 or TRBV6-3, the J call TRBJ1-5, with D uncertain. Germline V gives CDR1 MNHEY, CDR2 SVGEGT. The CDR3 length is 17 residues. V lost 0 bases and J lost 9, with 21 bases in between. The CDR3 coding sequence is TGTGCCAGCAGTTACTCCCCCGGGCAGACTGGCGCGAGGCCCCAGCATTTT. Translating it yields CASSYSPGQTGARPQHF.

The V gene is TRBV5-4, the J gene TRBJ1-2, with 7 bases lining up with TRBD1. Germline CDR1 is SGHNT and CDR2 is YYREEE (reference sequence). Germline trimming cut 4 bases from V and 6 bases from J; bases unmatched to any gene: 3. The CDR3 sequence is 12 residues long. The CDR3 nucleotides read TGTGCCAGCAGCACGACAGGGAATGGCTACACCTTC. Its protein product is CASSTTGNGYTF.

This chain connects TRBV7-3 to TRBJ1-1, with 7 bases lining up with TRBD1. Germline V gene data show CDR1 as SGHTA and CDR2 as FQGTGA. The CDR3 length is 13 residues. V dropped 6 bases and J dropped 3; count of bases not matched to a gene: 4. The CDR3: CASSFTGDTEAFF. The CDR3 nucleotides are TGTGCCAGCAGTTTCACAGGGGACACTGAAGCTTTCTTT.

The V gene is TRBV29-1, the J gene TRBJ1-1; possibly TRBD1 for D (5 bases). Germline assignment: CDR1 SQVTM and CDR2 ANQGSEA. This CDR3 has 11 amino acids. The germline V and J ends were trimmed by 7 bases and 8 bases, with 14 bases remaining between them. The CDR3 reads CSADHKGEAFF. Here the CDR3 DNA reads TGCAGCGCCGACCATAAGGGGGAAGCTTTCTTT.

This chain links TRBV15 with TRBJ2-5; D remains ambiguous. The germline V gene has CDR1 LNHNV and CDR2 YYDKDF (reference sequence). V was clipped by 0 bases and J by 6 bases, with 14 bases between them. The CDR3 is 15 residues long. This CDR3 reads CATSRDRQVRQTQYF. The CDR3 bases are TGTGCCACCAGCAGAGATCGGCAGGTCCGGCAGACCCAGTACTTC.

The V call is TRBV9, the J call TRBJ2-1; unclear D gene. The germline V gene has CDR1 SGDLS and CDR2 YYNGEE. CDR3 length: 15 amino acids. V was clipped by 2 bases and J by 3 bases, with 12 bases between them. The CDR3: CASSVTPNSYNEQFF. The CDR3 bases are TGTGCCAGCAGCGTGACTCCTAACAGCTACAATGAGCAGTTCTTC.

The V call is TRBV5-1, the J call TRBJ1-4; D is unresolved. The V gene lost 0 bases and the J gene lost 3 bases, with 9 bases spanning the gap. The germline V gene encodes CDR1 SGHRS and CDR2 YFSETQ. The CDR3 contains 15 residues. The CDR3: CASSLAKGSNEKLFF. DNA for the CDR3: TGCGCCAGCAGCTTGGCCAAAGGTTCTAATGAAAAACTGTTTTTT. Full variable domain (rest looked up from reference TRBV5-1 and TRBJ1-4): KAGVTQTPRYLIKTRGQQVTLSCSPISGHRSVSWYQQTPGQGLQFLFEYFSETQRNKGNFPGRFSGRQFSNSRSEMNVSTLELGDSALYLCASSLAKGSNEKLFFGSGTQLSVL.

The rearrangement links TRBV28 to TRBJ1-2, with D possibly matching TRBD1 (5 bases). Trimming took off 6 bases at V and 2 bases at J, with 10 bases between the two ends. Germline lookup yields CDR1 MDHEN and CDR2 SYDVKM. The CDR3 loop spans 13 amino acids. The CDR3: CASSPTANYGYTF. The CDR3 nucleotides are TGTGCCAGCAGCCCGACAGCAAACTATGGCTACACCTTC.

The chain recombines TRBV27 with TRBJ2-7, with a tentative D call TRBD1 (5 bases). The CDR3 is made up of 15 amino acids. Germline V gives CDR1 MNHEY, CDR2 SMNVEV (reference sequence). V was cut by 8 bases and J by 3 bases, with 20 bases left in between. Written as DNA, the CDR3 is TGTGCCAGCGCCAGCGTTGGACAATCAAACTACGAGCAGTACTTC. This sequence encodes CASASVGQSNYEQYF.

The gene calls are TRBV29-1 and TRBJ2-1, with D perhaps matching TRBD2 (5 bases). There are 11 residues in the CDR3. With 7 bases removed from V and 8 bases from J, the gap between germline ends came to 12 bases. The germline V gene has CDR1 SQVTM and CDR2 ANQGSEA. DNA of the CDR3: TGCAGCGCTAGCCCCCATGATGAGCAGTTCTTC. It specifies CSASPHDEQFF.

J is TRBJ1-1 and V is TRBV5-1; no clear D. The length of the CDR3 is 14 residues. Trimming removed 0 bases at V and 1 base at J, with 7 bases between. The V gene's germline CDR1 is SGHRS and CDR2 YFSETQ. CDR3 bases: TGCGCCAGCAGCTTGGGGCCCGGGAACACTGAAGCTTTCTTT. Translation gives CASSLGPGNTEAFF.

This clone was seen just once. The CDR3 DNA reads as TGTGCCAGCAGCCGAAGTGAAAAACTGTTTTTT. Residues: CASSRSEKLFF. The V call is TRBV7-9, the J call TRBJ1-4; D ambiguous. The CDR3 extends over 11 amino acids. CDR1 and CDR2 from the germline V gene are SEHNR and FQNEAQ (reference sequence). V lost 5 bases to trimming and J lost 7 bases, with 5 bases between them.

In DNA, the CDR3 is TGCGCCAGCAGCCAAGAGGGGACCGTCTATGGCTACACCTTC. Translating gives CASSQEGTVYGYTF. This sequence joins TRBV4-1 and TRBJ1-2; D perhaps matches TRBD1 (5 bases). The V gene's germline CDR1 is MGHRA and CDR2 YSYEKL. The CDR3 is 14 residues long. Trimming pared 0 bases from V and 4 bases from J, leaving 9 bases between.

The J gene is TRBJ1-1, the V gene TRBV5-1; D remains ambiguous. V lost 3 bases and J lost 0, with 6 bases in between. The CDR3 covers 13 residues. Per germline, CDR1 SGHRS and CDR2 YFSETQ. This CDR3 is CASSSDLNTEAFF. CDR3 nucleotide sequence: TGCGCCAGCAGCTCGGACCTGAACACTGAAGCTTTCTTT. Looking up the rest from reference TRBV5-1 and TRBJ1-1 gives the full variable domain: KAGVTQTPRYLIKTRGQQVTLSCSPISGHRSVSWYQQTPGQGLQFLFEYFSETQRNKGNFPGRFSGRQFSNSRSEMNVSTLELGDSALYLCASSSDLNTEAFFGQGTRLTVV.

The gene calls are TRBV3-1 (or the pseudogene TRBV3-2) and TRBJ1-1; a weak D match, TRBD1 (6 bases). Trimming shortened V by 6 bases and J by 0 bases, and 11 bases separated the two germline ends. Germline CDR1 reads LGHDT; CDR2 reads YNNKEL (reference sequence). The CDR3 contains 14 residues. As DNA, the CDR3 is TGTGCCAGCAGGTACGGGACATTGAACACTGAAGCTTTCTTT. Residues: CASRYGTLNTEAFF.

The chain joins TRBV19 to TRBJ2-2; weak D call: TRBD2 (6 bases). CDR3 length equals 19 residues. V gave up 3 bases and J gave up 4 bases, with 24 bases separating them. CDR1 and CDR2 (germline): LNHDA, SQIVND (reference sequence). The CDR3 DNA is TGTGCCAGTAGTATTATCACCCTAGCGAGGGAAATAATCACCGGGGAGCTGTTTTTT. Translating gives CASSIITLAREIITGELFF.

This clone was counted a few times. The V and J genes are TRBV5-1 and TRBJ1-3; possible D gene TRBD1, 5 bases. Trimming took 4 bases from V and 2 from J, leaving 16 bases between them. The CDR3 sequence is 16 residues long. Germline CDR1 and CDR2: SGHRS and YFSETQ. The CDR3 bases are TGCGCCAGCAGCCGCGCCAGGGTTTGGACTGGAAACACCATATATTTT. It is translated as CASSRARVWTGNTIYF.

This clone was detected only once. The chain couples TRBV19 to TRBJ2-7, with D possibly matching TRBD1 (6 bases). CDR1 is LNHDA, CDR2 SQIVND, per germline (reference sequence). With 1 base removed from V and 1 base from J, the gap between germline ends came to 11 bases. CDR3 length: 15 amino acids. The CDR3 spells CASSIGRTVSYEQYF. The CDR3 DNA sequence: TGTGCCAGTAGTATAGGGAGGACAGTATCCTACGAGCAGTACTTC.

This chain uses TRBV11-1 with TRBJ2-7; D is unclear. V dropped 5 bases and J dropped 4 bases, with 6 bases sitting between them. The CDR3 sequence is 11 residues long. CDR1 is SGHAT, CDR2 FQDESV, per germline (reference sequence). The CDR3 region has the DNA TGTGCCAGCAGCACTACTTACGAGCAGTACTTC. Protein product: CASSTTYEQYF.

The CDR3 protein is CASSLTGEKVTQYF. The CDR3 DNA sequence: TGCGCCAGCAGCTTGACAGGGGAAAAGGTGACCCAGTACTTC. This rearrangement joins TRBV5-1 to TRBJ2-5, with 7 bases matching TRBD1. The CDR3 spans 14 residues. The J segment lost 7 bases and the V segment lost 1 base, leaving 7 bases of the junction unmatched. Germline-derived CDR1 and CDR2 are SGHRS and YFSETQ.

The V gene is TRBV6-5, the J gene TRBJ1-5; tentative D call: TRBD1 (6 bases). V was cut by 7 bases and J by 7 bases, with 17 bases left in between. CDR1 is MNHEY and CDR2 is SVGAGI in the germline V gene. The CDR3 totals 14 residues. The CDR3 region is CASKSGTWGQPQHF. DNA for the CDR3: TGTGCCAGCAAGTCGGGGACATGGGGGCAGCCCCAGCATTTT.

This chain connects TRBV6-5 to TRBJ1-1, with 7 bases that match TRBD1. The trim removed 7 bases at V and 4 bases at J, leaving 9 bases unmatched. CDR3 length: 14 residues. From germline, CDR1 is MNHEY and CDR2 SVGAGI. The CDR3 DNA reads as TGTGCCAGCACTGTACAGGGGCTGGTCACTGAAGCTTTCTTT. Translated: CASTVQGLVTEAFF.

This rearrangement joins TRBV19 to TRBJ1-3, with TRBD1 matching over 7 bases. J was trimmed by 1 base and V by 1 base; bases with no gene match: 1. Germline CDR1 and CDR2: LNHDA and SQIVND (reference sequence). The CDR3 extends over 15 amino acids. The CDR3 sequence is CASSIGDRSGNTIYF. The CDR3 nucleotides are TGTGCCAGTAGTATAGGGGACAGATCTGGAAACACCATATATTTT.

The chain employs TRBV28 and TRBJ1-2; D is undetermined. Trimming stripped 2 bases from V and 2 bases from J, with 15 bases between. Germline-derived CDR1 and CDR2 are MDHEN and SYDVKM. CDR3 size: 16 residues. In nucleotides, the CDR3 is TGTGCCAGCAGTTTAGTCTCCCGGCAGGCCAACTATGGCTACACCTTC. Protein product: CASSLVSRQANYGYTF.

The chain employs TRBV11-1 and TRBJ1-1; 8 bases align to TRBD1. Per germline, CDR1 SGHAT and CDR2 FQDESV (reference sequence). CDR3 length: 15 residues. J lost 2 bases, V lost 0 bases, and 2 bases had no gene match. CDR3 sequence: CASSLAGTGNTEAFF. DNA of the CDR3: TGTGCCAGCAGCTTAGCGGGGACAGGAAACACTGAAGCTTTCTTT.